Listed here are 15 T cell receptor beta chains from one sample, sequenced in a study of OX40 agonist ivuxolimab in advanced cancers. Generated by immunoSEQ multiplex PCR, the TCRdb table keeps only in-frame clones and is missing some. The sample yields about 150,000 clones, 85% to 95% seen once. Sequencing was performed on CD4+ or CD8+ T cells sorted from blood, taken in a trial of the OX40 agonist ivuxolimab. Receptor source: an adult with an advanced solid tumor such as melanoma, head and neck, liver or kidney cancer.

The gene calls are TRBV7-2 and TRBJ1-1; D gene uncertain. Germline V gene lookup returns CDR1 SGHTA and CDR2 FQGNSA. The ends were cut back, 3 bases at V and 0 bases at J, with 11 bases in the middle. CDR3 size: 15 residues. The CDR3 loop reads CASSFFGVMNTEAFF. The CDR3, as DNA: TGTGCCAGCAGCTTCTTCGGGGTCATGAACACTGAAGCTTTCTTT. Supplemented by reference TRBV7-2 and TRBJ1-1, the full variable domain reads GAGVSQSPSNKVTEKGKDVELRCDPISGHTALYWYRQSLGQGLEFLIYFQGNSAPDKSGLPSDRFSAERTGGSVSTLTIQRTQQEDSAVYLCASSFFGVMNTEAFFGQGTRLTVV.

This clone was found once. J is TRBJ2-7 and V is TRBV7-7; D unclear. V was trimmed by 5 bases and J by 1 base, leaving 12 bases between them. The CDR3 has 14 amino acids. Germline CDR1 and CDR2: SSHAT and FNYEAQ (reference sequence). This chain's CDR3 is CASSPQWESYEQYF. The CDR3 region has the DNA TGTGCCAGCAGCCCCCAGTGGGAATCCTACGAGCAGTACTTC.

The chain carries TRBV5-8 and TRBJ2-3, with D maybe TRBD2 (6 bases). The length of the CDR3 is 16 residues. The germline gives CDR1 SGHTS, CDR2 YDEGEE. V lost 5 bases, J lost 2 bases, and 18 bases lay in between. The DNA of the CDR3 is TGTGCCAGCAGGGGGACTCTCTCCCCCTTCACAGATACGCAGTATTTT. Its protein product is CASRGTLSPFTDTQYF. The entire variable domain, with the rest obtained from reference TRBV5-8 and TRBJ2-3, is as follows: EAGVTQSPTHLIKTRGQQATLRCSPISGHTSVYWYQQALGLGLQFLLWYDEGEERNRGNFPPRFSGRQFPNYSSELNVNALELEDSALYLCASRGTLSPFTDTQYFGPGTRLTVL.

The CDR3: CASGLASGTSGGTYNEQFF. CDR3 in DNA: TGTGCTAGTGGTTTGGCCTCCGGGACTAGCGGGGGAACCTACAATGAGCAGTTCTTC. V usage is TRBV12-5 and J usage is TRBJ2-1; 14 nucleotides match TRBD2. Germline V lookup: CDR1 LGHNT, CDR2 FRNRAP. CDR3 length: 19 residues. With 1 base clipped from V and 2 bases from J, the junction kept 7 bases outside the gene matches.

The rearrangement links TRBV30 to TRBJ1-4; tentatively, D is TRBD1 (5 bases). Germline V gene lookup returns CDR1 GTSNPN and CDR2 SVGIG (reference sequence). Trimming took 7 bases from V and 3 from J, leaving 18 bases between them. The CDR3 is 15 residues long. The CDR3 DNA reads TGTGCCTTGGAAAACAAACGGGGACCTAATGAAAAACTGTTTTTT. The encoded protein is CALENKRGPNEKLFF.

The genes are TRBV5-4 and TRBJ2-2; no firm D call. This CDR3 contains 13 residues. Per germline, CDR1 SGHNT and CDR2 YYREEE (reference sequence). Trimming pared 2 bases from V and 4 bases from J, leaving 6 bases between. In DNA, the CDR3 is TGTGCCAGCAGCTTTCGTTCCACCGGGGAGCTGTTTTTT. It codes for CASSFRSTGELFF.

The chain carries TRBV5-1 and TRBJ1-2; D perhaps matches TRBD1 (5 bases). Germline-derived CDR1 and CDR2 are SGHRS and YFSETQ. This CDR3 region has 12 residues. V was clipped by 0 bases and J by 7 bases, with 7 bases between them. CDR3 residues: CASSLVGGGYTF. DNA of the CDR3: TGCGCCAGCAGCTTGGTGGGGGGTGGCTACACCTTC.

The chain joins TRBV4-3 to TRBJ1-1; D perhaps matches TRBD1 (5 bases). Trimming shortened V by 4 bases and J by 6 bases, and 15 bases separated the two germline ends. The CDR3 length is 14 residues. Germline lookup yields CDR1 LGHNA and CDR2 YSLEER. The CDR3 DNA sequence: TGCGCCAGCAGCCCAACACTGGGGGGACCTGAAGCTTTCTTT. This sequence encodes CASSPTLGGPEAFF.

Written as DNA, the CDR3 is TGTGCCTCCAGGGGCCAGGGCGAGGGCTACGAGCAGTACTTC. It translates to CASRGQGEGYEQYF. The V gene is TRBV28, the J gene TRBJ2-7, with TRBD1 as a possible D gene (6 bases). The CDR3 is 14 amino acids. CDR1 is MDHEN, CDR2 SYDVKM, per germline. V lost 11 bases and J 3 bases, leaving 20 bases between the germline ends. The full variable domain, in which reference TRBV28 and TRBJ2-7 provide the parts outside the CDR3, is DVKVTQSSRYLVKRTGEKVFLECVQDMDHENMFWYRQDPGLGLRLIYFSYDVKMKEKGDIPEGYSVSREKKERFSLILESASTNQTSMYLCASRGQGEGYEQYFGPGTRLTVT.

This clone has a single count. V usage is TRBV5-1 and J usage is TRBJ2-5; TRBD2 might be the D (6 bases). Germline V gene lookup returns CDR1 SGHRS and CDR2 YFSETQ. Trimming cost V 0 bases and J 5 bases, with 11 bases left between them. CDR3 length: 14 amino acids. CDR3 coding DNA: TGCGCCAGCAGCTTGGGGCGGGGACGTGAGACCCAGTACTTC. Amino acid sequence: CASSLGRGRETQYF.

The V and J genes are TRBV19 and TRBJ1-2; 9 nucleotides align to TRBD1. This CDR3 is built from 15 residues. The germline gives CDR1 LNHDA, CDR2 SQIVND (reference sequence). J lost 5 bases, V lost 4 bases, and 8 bases had no gene match. In nucleotides, the CDR3 is TGTGCCAGTAGTACCCCGGGACAGGGTTCATATGGCTACACCTTC. Protein sequence: CASSTPGQGSYGYTF.

The chain employs TRBV4-3 and TRBJ1-1; the match to TRBD1 covers 7 bases. CDR3 length: 14 residues. J gave up 5 bases and V 4 bases, and 7 bases lay outside the gene matches. CDR1 LGHNA and CDR2 YSLEER come from the germline V gene. This CDR3 is CASSLEGAGTEAFF. The CDR3 DNA reads TGCGCCAGCAGCCTCGAGGGGGCGGGGACTGAAGCTTTCTTT.

J is TRBJ2-7 and V is TRBV27; possibly TRBD2 for D (6 bases). CDR3 size: 16 residues. Germline CDR1 and CDR2: MNHEY and SMNVEV (reference sequence). V lost 3 bases, J lost 3 bases, and 18 bases lay in between. The CDR3 here is CASSFPLSGRGYEQYF. The CDR3 nucleotides are TGTGCCAGCAGTTTCCCCCTCTCCGGGAGAGGCTACGAGCAGTACTTC.

The chain joins TRBV7-3 to TRBJ2-1; D is undetermined. The germline V and J ends were trimmed by 5 bases and 6 bases, with 5 bases remaining between them. The CDR3 has 11 amino acids. Germline V gene sequence: CDR1 SGHTA, CDR2 FQGTGA. In DNA form, the CDR3 reads TGTGCCAGCAGCGCCTCCAATGAGCAGTTCTTC. It translates to CASSASNEQFF.

The chain combines TRBV28 with TRBJ2-7; tentative D call: TRBD1 (5 bases). V was shortened by 5 bases and J by 3 bases, with 14 bases between the two germline ends. The CDR3 has 14 residues. Germline values: CDR1 MDHEN, CDR2 SYDVKM. As DNA, the CDR3 is TGTGCCAGCAGTCCTGGGGCAGGAAACTACGAGCAGTACTTC. The encoded protein is CASSPGAGNYEQYF.